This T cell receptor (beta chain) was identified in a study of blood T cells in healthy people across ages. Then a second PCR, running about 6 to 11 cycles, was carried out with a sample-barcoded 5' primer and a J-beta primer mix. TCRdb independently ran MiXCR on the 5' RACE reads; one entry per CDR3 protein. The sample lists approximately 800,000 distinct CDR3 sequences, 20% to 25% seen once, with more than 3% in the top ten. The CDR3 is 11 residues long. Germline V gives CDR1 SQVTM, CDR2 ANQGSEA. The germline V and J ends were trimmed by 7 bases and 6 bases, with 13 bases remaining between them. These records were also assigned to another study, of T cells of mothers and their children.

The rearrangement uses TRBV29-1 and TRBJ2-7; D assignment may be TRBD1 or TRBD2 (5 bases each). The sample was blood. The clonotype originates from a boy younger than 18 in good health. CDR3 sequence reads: CSAARGTEQYF. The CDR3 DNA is TGCAGCGCGGCCCGTGGGACCGAGCAGTACTTC.